This T cell receptor (beta chain) appears in the sequencing data of a study of T cells in Graves' hyperthyroidism and ophthalmopathy. Regarding the study as a whole: Blood samples included most of the expanded thyroid clonotypes exceeding 0.001.

Newly diagnosed hyperthyroidism patients aged 18 to 65 years had disease lasting under 2 months. Used for diagnoses were clinical symptoms, serum thyroxine and TRAb, thyroid ultrasound and orbital computed tomography. Trimming at V came to 10 bases and at J to 5 bases, leaving 9 bases not matched to a gene. The germline CDR1 and CDR2 sequences are LNHDA and SQIVND (reference sequence). This CDR3 is 13 amino acids long. The investigators amplified TCR beta CDR3 regions from RNA transcripts. During a first-round RT-PCR of the TCR CDR3, the HTBI primer set was used. TCRdb reanalysed the multiplex PCR reads using MiXCR and keeps one entry per CDR3 protein. The sample carries approximately 590,000 distinct CDR3 sequences, 46% recorded once. The table lists this clonotype with many counts. Its antigen is not known.

The sequence came from a young woman with Graves' hyperthyroidism. Source material: peripheral blood or thyroid tissue (not recorded which). J is TRBJ1-1 and V is TRBV19; 8 positions agree with TRBD1. The CDR3 spells CATRTGSRTEAFF. The CDR3 DNA sequence: TGTGCCACTCGGACAGGGTCGAGGACTGAAGCTTTCTTT.